This T cell receptor (beta chain) was recovered during a study of metastatic and nonmetastatic thyroid tumors. Overall study context: Where malignant and benign thyroid patients were concerned, repertoires were compared across blood and tumor or nodule tissue.

V dropped 3 bases and J dropped 4 bases, with 11 bases sitting between them. Per germline, CDR1 GTSNPN and CDR2 SVGIG (reference sequence). The CDR3 spans 13 residues. For this clone: Its antigen is still unknown.

Thyroid surgery was performed in patients who had received no treatment beforehand. Study-level points and caveats: As reported, TCR beta diversity in blood and tumor was significantly higher in malignant thyroid tumors than in benign nodules.

In the authors' methods: What underpinned the distant-metastasis classifier for papillary thyroid cancer was the set of CDR3 differences across clinicopathological groups. TCRdb re-called clones from the PCR reads using MiXCR. It is TCRdb's table, rather than the study itself, that gives the V and J calls and clone size. The data hold approximately 8,400 clones, with 44% observed a single time. The source material was tumor tissue. The chain is built from TRBV30 and TRBJ2-3; D perhaps matches TRBD1 (5 bases). The clonotype comes from a male donor with papillary thyroid cancer or a benign thyroid nodule (not recorded which). Some clones in this sample may be carry-over from other donors' samples. CDR3 in amino acids: CAWRGQGADTQYF. The CDR3 region has the DNA TGTGCCTGGAGGGGCCAGGGTGCAGATACGCAGTATTTT.